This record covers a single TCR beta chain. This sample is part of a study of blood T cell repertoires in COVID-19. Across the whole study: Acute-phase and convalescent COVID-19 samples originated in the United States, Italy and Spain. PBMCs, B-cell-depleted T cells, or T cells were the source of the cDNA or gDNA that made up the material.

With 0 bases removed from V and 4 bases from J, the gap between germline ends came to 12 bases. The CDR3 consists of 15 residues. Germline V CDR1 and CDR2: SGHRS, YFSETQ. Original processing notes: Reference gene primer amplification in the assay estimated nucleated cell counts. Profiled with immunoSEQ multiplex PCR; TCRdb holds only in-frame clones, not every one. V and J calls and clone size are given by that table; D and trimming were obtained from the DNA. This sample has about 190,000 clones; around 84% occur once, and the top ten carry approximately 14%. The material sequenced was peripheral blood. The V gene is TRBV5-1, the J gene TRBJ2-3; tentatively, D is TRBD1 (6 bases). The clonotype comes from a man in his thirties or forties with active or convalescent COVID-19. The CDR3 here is CASSLAGQGSDTQYF. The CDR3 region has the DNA TGCGCCAGCAGCTTGGCGGGTCAGGGGTCAGATACGCAGTATTTT.